Below are 24 T cell receptor beta chains sequenced from a single sample in a study of siplizumab effects on memory and regulatory T cells. Clones were sequenced by immunoSEQ multiplex PCR, and TCRdb holds only the in-frame ones, with some missing. The sample consists of over 50,000 clones, around four fifths of them appearing once. Source material: memory CD4+ T cells sorted from blood. The origin of the receptors is a human donor in good health.

The genes are TRBV7-6 and TRBJ2-5, with D uncertain. The CDR3 covers 13 residues. V gave up 4 bases and J gave up 5 bases, with 11 bases separating them. From germline, CDR1 is SGHVS and CDR2 FNYEAQ. The CDR3 DNA reads as TGTGCCAGCAGCTGGACGGTGGAGGAGACCCAGTACTTC. Amino acid sequence: CASSWTVEETQYF.

The genes are TRBV25-1 and TRBJ1-4; D may be TRBD1 (5 bases). Germline values: CDR1 MGHDK, CDR2 SYGVNS. V was pared by 4 bases and J by 6 bases, with 15 bases between. The CDR3 runs 15 residues. The CDR3 reads CASSGPGARHEKLFF. CDR3 bases: TGTGCCAGCAGTGGCCCCGGGGCCCGGCATGAAAAACTGTTTTTT.

The V and J genes are TRBV6-5 and TRBJ2-7; D not resolved. The ends were cut back, 6 bases at V and 5 bases at J, with 14 bases in the middle. Germline lookup yields CDR1 MNHEY and CDR2 SVGAGI. The CDR3 consists of 13 residues. The CDR3 reads CASRFRRADEQYF. DNA for the CDR3: TGTGCCAGCAGATTCCGACGGGCCGACGAGCAGTACTTC.

The genes are TRBV11-3 and TRBJ2-3, with D hard to call. The CDR3 contains 13 residues. Germline V gene sequence: CDR1 SGHNT, CDR2 YENEEA. V was clipped by 1 base and J by 6 bases, with 8 bases between them. In DNA, the CDR3 is TGTGCCAGCAGCTTAGCGACTTATGATACGCAGTATTTT. Amino acids: CASSLATYDTQYF.

Only a few counts were recorded for this clone. The chain recombines TRBV6-6 with TRBJ2-2; maybe TRBD2 (5 bases). Germline values: CDR1 MNHNY, CDR2 SVGAGI (reference sequence). With 6 bases removed from V and 7 bases from J, the gap between germline ends came to 12 bases. This CDR3 comprises 13 residues. CDR3 nucleotides: TGTGCCAGCAGCCCTTCAGGAGGCGGGGAGCTGTTTTTT. Encoded protein: CASSPSGGGELFF.

The chain is built from TRBV10-3 and TRBJ2-2; TRBD2 matches 12 bases. The CDR3 sequence is 17 residues long. V was clipped by 0 bases and J by 7 bases; unmatched bases: 6. The germline gives CDR1 ENHRY, CDR2 SYGVKD. This chain's CDR3 is CAISESATSGSVGELFF. In nucleotides, the CDR3 is TGTGCCATCAGTGAGTCCGCGACTAGCGGGAGTGTCGGGGAGCTGTTTTTT.

This chain links TRBV5-1 with TRBJ2-7; D might be TRBD2 (7 bases). Germline loops: CDR1 SGHRS, CDR2 YFSETQ. The CDR3 has 16 residues. Trimming took off 4 bases at V and 3 bases at J, with 20 bases between the two ends. This CDR3 is CASSPSTGGPNYEQYF. The CDR3, as DNA: TGCGCCAGCAGCCCGTCTACCGGGGGGCCGAACTACGAGCAGTACTTC.

Here the CDR3 reads CASSLVGGHNEQFF. The CDR3 nucleotides are TGCGCCAGCAGCTTGGTAGGGGGCCACAATGAGCAGTTCTTC. This rearrangement joins TRBV5-1 to TRBJ2-1; 7 bases match TRBD1. The V and J ends lost 0 bases and 5 bases, in that order; junction bases with no gene match: 2. The CDR3 totals 14 residues. The germline gives CDR1 SGHRS, CDR2 YFSETQ.

This chain joins TRBV27 and TRBJ2-7, with 9 bases that match TRBD1. Losses at the gene ends were 10 bases for V and 2 bases for J; bases not matched to a gene: 6. The CDR3 extends over 13 amino acids. Germline values: CDR1 MNHEY, CDR2 SMNVEV (reference sequence). The CDR3, as DNA: TGTGCCACCGGGACAGGGATGACCTACGAGCAGTACTTC. Translating it yields CATGTGMTYEQYF.

This chain links TRBV30 with TRBJ2-2; D call uncertain. V lost 2 bases to trimming and J lost 4 bases, with 8 bases between them. The CDR3 consists of 13 residues. The V gene's germline CDR1 is GTSNPN and CDR2 SVGIG (reference sequence). Here the CDR3 DNA reads TGTGCCTGGAGTATCCAAGGCACCGGGGAGCTGTTTTTT. Translating gives CAWSIQGTGELFF.

V is TRBV7-6 and J is TRBJ2-3; D gene uncertain. Germline V gene sequence: CDR1 SGHVS, CDR2 FNYEAQ. The CDR3 runs to 15 residues. Deletions cut 1 base from V and 0 bases from J, with 8 bases between. CDR3 protein: CASSLVGGSTDTQYF. CDR3 sequence (DNA): TGTGCCAGCAGCTTAGTTGGCGGTAGCACAGATACGCAGTATTTT.

The rearrangement uses TRBV9 and TRBJ2-5, with 7 bases identical to TRBD2. The V segment lost 0 bases and the J segment 5 bases; nucleotides outside the gene matches: 10. This CDR3 spans 16 amino acids. CDR1 is SGDLS, CDR2 YYNGEE, per germline. The CDR3 sequence: CASSVARAGVAETQYF. The CDR3 DNA is TGTGCCAGCAGCGTAGCCCGTGCGGGAGTCGCGGAGACCCAGTACTTC. Complete variable domain (other parts from reference TRBV9 and TRBJ2-5): DSGVTQTPKHLITATGQRVTLRCSPRSGDLSVYWYQQSLDQGLQFLIQYYNGEERAKGNILERFSAQQFPDLHSELNLSSLELGDSALYFCASSVARAGVAETQYFGPGTRLLVL.

A few counts support this clone. The chain carries TRBV6-5 and TRBJ2-4; TRBD2 matches at 12 bases. V lost 4 bases to trimming and J lost 7 bases; unmatched junction nucleotides: 2. Germline V gene sequence: CDR1 MNHEY, CDR2 SVGAGI. This CDR3 region has 14 residues. This CDR3 reads CASSSLAGGNIQYF. The CDR3 nucleotides read TGTGCCAGCAGTTCGCTAGCGGGGGGGAACATTCAGTACTTC.

The chain links TRBV18 to TRBJ2-1, with 10 bases matching TRBD2. With 3 bases clipped from V and 2 bases from J, the junction kept 7 bases outside the gene matches. Germline CDR1 and CDR2: KGHSH and LQKENI. The CDR3 has 17 residues. As DNA, the CDR3 is TGTGCCAGCTCACCTCGGGGGCTAGCGGGGGCCTACAATGAGCAGTTCTTC. Translation: CASSPRGLAGAYNEQFF.

This chain links TRBV5-4 with TRBJ2-7; 9 nucleotides agree with TRBD1. Losses at the gene ends were 4 bases for V and 7 bases for J; bases not matched to a gene: 6. Germline CDR1 and CDR2: SGHNT and YYREEE (reference sequence). The CDR3 contains 13 residues. This chain's CDR3 is CASSRDRDGEQYF. Here the CDR3 DNA reads TGTGCCAGCAGCCGGGACAGGGACGGGGAGCAGTACTTC.

This chain links TRBV9 with TRBJ2-5; the D gene is possibly TRBD2 (7 bases). The V and J ends lost 3 bases and 5 bases respectively, with 20 bases between them. CDR1 is SGDLS and CDR2 is YYNGEE in the germline V gene. This CDR3 is built from 16 residues. The CDR3 protein is CASSATGGGAGETQYF. In DNA form, the CDR3 reads TGTGCCAGCAGCGCCACAGGAGGGGGGGCTGGCGAGACCCAGTACTTC.

V and J are TRBV4-2 and TRBJ2-2; maybe TRBD1 (6 bases). V gave up 4 bases and J gave up 0 bases, with 12 bases separating them. Per germline, CDR1 LGHNA and CDR2 YNFKEQ. CDR3 length: 16 amino acids. CDR3 in amino acids: CASSPSRGTNTGELFF. The CDR3 DNA is TGTGCCAGCAGCCCCTCCAGGGGCACGAACACCGGGGAGCTGTTTTTT.

CDR3 in amino acids: CSTKDPVDTEAFF. The CDR3 coding sequence is TGCAGCACAAAGGACCCCGTGGACACTGAAGCTTTCTTT. V is TRBV29-1 and J is TRBJ1-1; D gene uncertain. This CDR3 contains 13 residues. Looked up from germline, CDR1 is SQVTM and CDR2 is ANQGSEA. Deletions cut 8 bases from V and 3 bases from J, with 16 bases between.

The rearrangement uses TRBV4-2 and TRBJ2-2; weak D call: TRBD2 (7 bases). V was clipped by 3 bases and J by 6 bases, with 11 bases between them. The CDR3 runs 14 residues. In germline, CDR1 is LGHNA, CDR2 YNFKEQ. This chain's CDR3 is CASSQGGLAGELFF. The CDR3 coding sequence is TGTGCCAGCAGCCAGGGGGGGCTAGCCGGGGAGCTGTTTTTT.

The chain has TRBV5-1 and TRBJ2-5; TRBD1 agrees at 10 bases. CDR1 and CDR2 (germline): SGHRS, YFSETQ. Trimming removed 1 base from V and 1 base from J; junction bases left unmatched: 4. The CDR3 is 16 residues long. For the CDR3, the DNA is TGCGCCAGCAGCTTGATGGGACAGGGGACCCAAGAGACCCAGTACTTC. Its translation is CASSLMGQGTQETQYF.

This clone was picked up one time. The chain uses TRBV4-2 and TRBJ2-6; D is unclear. Trimming pared 4 bases from V and 1 base from J, leaving 14 bases between. The CDR3 runs 17 residues. Germline V gene data show CDR1 as LGHNA and CDR2 as YNFKEQ. CDR3 sequence (DNA): TGTGCCAGCAGCCCAGAGGTCTGGGGTTCTGGGGCCAACGTCCTGACTTTC. As protein: CASSPEVWGSGANVLTF.

This sequence joins TRBV10-3 and TRBJ2-1; D is uncertain. The CDR3 runs to 12 residues. Germline CDR1 reads ENHRY; CDR2 reads SYGVKD. V was pared by 11 bases and J by 0 bases, with 8 bases between. The CDR3 loop reads CAGGTSYNEQFF. The CDR3 DNA reads as TGTGCCGGTGGAACCTCCTACAATGAGCAGTTCTTC.

The rearrangement links TRBV25-1 to TRBJ2-7; TRBD1 matches 9 bases. This CDR3 region has 16 residues. Per germline, CDR1 MGHDK and CDR2 SYGVNS. V lost 8 bases to trimming and J lost 2 bases; unmatched junction nucleotides: 13. The CDR3 region has the DNA TGTGCCAGCGGCACCCTCCCGGGACAGGGCACCTACGAGCAGTACTTC. This sequence encodes CASGTLPGQGTYEQYF.

This chain connects TRBV7-9 to TRBJ2-2; D uncertain. CDR3 size: 14 residues. Germline CDR1 is SEHNR and CDR2 is FQNEAQ (reference sequence). V was clipped by 5 bases and J by 6 bases, with 13 bases between them. CDR3 region: CASSLVTDAGELFF. The CDR3 DNA sequence: TGTGCCAGCAGCCTCGTCACAGACGCCGGGGAGCTGTTTTTT.